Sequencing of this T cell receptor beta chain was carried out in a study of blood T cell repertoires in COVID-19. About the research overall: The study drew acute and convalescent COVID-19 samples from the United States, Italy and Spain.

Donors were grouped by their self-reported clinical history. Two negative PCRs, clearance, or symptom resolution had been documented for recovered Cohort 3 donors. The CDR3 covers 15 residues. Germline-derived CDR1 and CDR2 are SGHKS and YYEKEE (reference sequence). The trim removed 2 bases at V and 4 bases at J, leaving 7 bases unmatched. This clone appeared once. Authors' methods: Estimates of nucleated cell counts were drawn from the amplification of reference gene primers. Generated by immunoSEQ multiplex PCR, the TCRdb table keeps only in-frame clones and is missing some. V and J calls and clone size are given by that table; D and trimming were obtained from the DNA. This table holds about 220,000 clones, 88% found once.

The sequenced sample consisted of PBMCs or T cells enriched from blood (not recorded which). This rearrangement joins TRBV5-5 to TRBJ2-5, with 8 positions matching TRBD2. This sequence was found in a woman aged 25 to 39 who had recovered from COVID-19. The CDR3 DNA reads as TGTGCCAGCAGCTTTAGGGGACTAGAGTCAGAGACCCAGTACTTC. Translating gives CASSFRGLESETQYF.